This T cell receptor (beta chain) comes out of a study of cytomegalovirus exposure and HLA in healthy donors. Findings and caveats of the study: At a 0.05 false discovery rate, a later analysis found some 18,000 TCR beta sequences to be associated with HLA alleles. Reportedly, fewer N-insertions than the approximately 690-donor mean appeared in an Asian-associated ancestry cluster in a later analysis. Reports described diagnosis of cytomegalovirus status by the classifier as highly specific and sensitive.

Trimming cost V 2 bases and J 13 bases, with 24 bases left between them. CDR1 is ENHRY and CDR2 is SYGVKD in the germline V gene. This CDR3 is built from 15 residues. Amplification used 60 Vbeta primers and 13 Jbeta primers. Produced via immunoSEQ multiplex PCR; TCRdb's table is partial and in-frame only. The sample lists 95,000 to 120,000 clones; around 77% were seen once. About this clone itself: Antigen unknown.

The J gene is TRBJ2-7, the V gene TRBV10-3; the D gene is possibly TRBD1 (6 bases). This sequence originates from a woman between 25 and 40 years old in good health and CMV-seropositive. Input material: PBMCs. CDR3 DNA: TGTGCCATCAGTGAGAGGGGCCGGGACATTAAACCACCTTACTTC. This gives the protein CAISERGRDIKPPYF.